These 13 T cell receptor beta chains share one sample of origin, sequenced in a study of shared clonotypes between healthy human individuals (dated by TCRdb to about 2020). Library preparation was by the immunoSEQ multiplex PCR assay. TCRdb obtained this table from immuneACCESS and retained in-frame rearrangements with V and J assigned. These tables miss some clones; where compared with another copy, unresolved V genes account for less than half of the shortfall, and the remainder is unexplained. The sample yields 2 million to 2.5 million clones; approximately 95% were counted once. The biggest ten clones account for 0.1% to 0.15% of the sample. The specimen was naive CD4+ T cells sorted from blood. Per the publication, the cell subset or site label means: CD45RA+ positively selected. These receptor sequences come from a man aged 18 to 29 in good health.

In regard to this clone: This same CDR3 is encoded by further DNA sequences in the sample. This chain links TRBV6-1 with TRBJ2-7, with a weak D call TRBD1 (7 bases). This CDR3 contains 14 residues. The germline V gene has CDR1 MNHNS and CDR2 SASEGT. The ends were cut back, 4 bases at V and 0 bases at J, with 10 bases in the middle. The DNA of the CDR3 is TGTGCCAGCAGTGCAGGGGGGTCCTCCTACGAGCAGTACTTC. Amino acids: CASSAGGSSYEQYF.

This clone came up once. The genes are TRBV6-1 and TRBJ1-2; D uncertain. The germline V and J ends were trimmed by 7 bases and 0 bases, with 9 bases remaining between them. Germline CDR1 is MNHNS and CDR2 is SASEGT. The CDR3 runs 13 residues. CDR3 loop: CASMPASNYGYTF. Written as DNA, the CDR3 is TGTGCCAGCATGCCAGCCTCTAACTATGGCTACACCTTC.

The chain joins TRBV4-3 to TRBJ1-1; 9 nucleotides align to TRBD1. Losses at the gene ends were 5 bases for V and 7 bases for J; bases not matched to a gene: 8. The CDR3 sequence is 14 residues long. Per germline, CDR1 LGHNA and CDR2 YSLEER. CDR3 region: CASSETGGGLEAFF. As DNA, the CDR3 is TGCGCCAGCAGCGAGACAGGGGGTGGTCTTGAAGCTTTCTTT.

The chain uses TRBV10-3 and TRBJ1-1, with 8 nucleotides matching TRBD1. This CDR3 region has 13 residues. The germline V gene encodes CDR1 ENHRY and CDR2 SYGVKD. V dropped 3 bases and J dropped 5; count of bases not matched to a gene: 2. Here the CDR3 reads CAISEQGGTEAFF. The CDR3 nucleotides read TGTGCCATCAGTGAACAGGGGGGGACTGAAGCTTTCTTT.

The chain links TRBV5-8 to TRBJ1-5; D ambiguous. The CDR3 extends over 12 amino acids. Per the germline V gene, CDR1 is SGHTS and CDR2 is YDEGEE. Trimming took 4 bases from V and 1 from J, leaving 3 bases between them. The CDR3 spells CASSPSNQPQHF. In nucleotides, the CDR3 is TGTGCCAGCAGCCCAAGCAATCAGCCCCAGCATTTT. Supplemented by reference TRBV5-8 and TRBJ1-5, the full variable domain reads EAGVTQSPTHLIKTRGQQATLRCSPISGHTSVYWYQQALGLGLQFLLWYDEGEERNRGNFPPRFSGRQFPNYSSELNVNALELEDSALYLCASSPSNQPQHFGDGTRLSIL.

J is TRBJ2-2 and V is TRBV6-1; TRBD1 or TRBD2 may be the D gene (6 bases each). V lost 4 bases to trimming and J lost 4 bases, with 13 bases between them. The germline gives CDR1 MNHNS, CDR2 SASEGT. CDR3 length equals 15 residues. DNA of the CDR3: TGTGCCAGCAGTGTTGAGGGGGGCGGCACCGGGGAGCTGTTTTTT. Amino acid sequence: CASSVEGGGTGELFF.

The rearrangement uses TRBV28 and TRBJ2-7; D gene ambiguous. The V end lost 7 bases, the J end lost 6 bases, and 13 bases lay between the germline ends. This CDR3 spans 12 amino acids. Germline V gives CDR1 MDHEN, CDR2 SYDVKM. The CDR3 loop is CASNRLTGEQYF. Written as DNA, the CDR3 is TGTGCCAGCAATAGGTTAACGGGCGAGCAGTACTTC.

Written as DNA, the CDR3 is TGTGCCAGCAGTTCATGGAGGAACACTGAAGCTTTCTTT. This translates into CASSSWRNTEAFF. The chain has TRBV6-5 and TRBJ1-1; D is unresolved. V was cut by 4 bases and J by 1 base, with 7 bases left in between. Germline loops: CDR1 MNHEY, CDR2 SVGAGI. This CDR3 contains 13 residues.

About this clone: This same CDR3 is encoded by further DNA sequences in the sample. V gene TRBV10-3 combines with J gene TRBJ2-5; either TRBD1 or TRBD2 may supply D (5 bases each). Trimming shortened V by 8 bases and J by 4 bases, and 14 bases separated the two germline ends. The CDR3 contains 13 residues. Germline assignment: CDR1 ENHRY and CDR2 SYGVKD. DNA of the CDR3: TGTGCCATCTCCCCAGGGAGAGGAGAGACCCAGTACTTC. This translates into CAISPGRGETQYF.

V usage is TRBV28 and J usage is TRBJ1-4; tentative D call: TRBD1 (6 bases). The CDR3 has 13 amino acids. From germline, CDR1 is MDHEN and CDR2 SYDVKM. V lost 6 bases to trimming and J lost 7 bases, with 12 bases between them. CDR3 sequence (DNA): TGTGCCAGCAGACTAGGGGGAGCTGAAAAACTGTTTTTT. This translates into CASRLGGAEKLFF.

The chain couples TRBV5-4 to TRBJ2-3; the match to TRBD2 covers 7 bases. Germline trimming cut 4 bases from V and 1 base from J; bases unmatched to any gene: 12. The CDR3 extends over 17 amino acids. In germline, CDR1 is SGHNT, CDR2 YYREEE (reference sequence). The CDR3 reads CASSPVPSGGGTDTQYF. As DNA, the CDR3 is TGTGCCAGCAGCCCCGTTCCTAGCGGAGGGGGCACAGATACGCAGTATTTT.

This clone showed up just once. The genes are TRBV7-9 and TRBJ1-1; D is uncertain. The ends were cut back, 5 bases at V and 0 bases at J, with 13 bases in the middle. CDR1 and CDR2 from the germline V gene are SEHNR and FQNEAQ (reference sequence). The CDR3 runs 15 residues. The CDR3 loop is CASSLLTLLNTEAFF. The CDR3 DNA reads as TGTGCCAGCAGCCTGCTCACCCTTTTGAACACTGAAGCTTTCTTT. Using reference TRBV7-9 and TRBJ1-1 for the parts outside the CDR3, the full variable domain is DTGVSQNPRHKITKRGQNVTFRCDPISEHNRLYWYRQTLGQGPEFLTYFQNEAQLEKSRLLSDRFSAERPKGSFSTLEIQRTEQGDSAMYLCASSLLTLLNTEAFFGQGTRLTVV.

For this clone: The same CDR3 can be traced to other DNA sequences in this sample. In nucleotides, the CDR3 is TGTGCCATCAGTGAAGGGACACCTAACTATGGCTACACCTTC. This encodes CAISEGTPNYGYTF. V and J are TRBV10-3 and TRBJ1-2; a weak D match, TRBD1 (6 bases). With 3 bases removed from V and 0 bases from J, the gap between germline ends came to 8 bases. The CDR3 runs 14 residues. The V gene's germline CDR1 is ENHRY and CDR2 SYGVKD.